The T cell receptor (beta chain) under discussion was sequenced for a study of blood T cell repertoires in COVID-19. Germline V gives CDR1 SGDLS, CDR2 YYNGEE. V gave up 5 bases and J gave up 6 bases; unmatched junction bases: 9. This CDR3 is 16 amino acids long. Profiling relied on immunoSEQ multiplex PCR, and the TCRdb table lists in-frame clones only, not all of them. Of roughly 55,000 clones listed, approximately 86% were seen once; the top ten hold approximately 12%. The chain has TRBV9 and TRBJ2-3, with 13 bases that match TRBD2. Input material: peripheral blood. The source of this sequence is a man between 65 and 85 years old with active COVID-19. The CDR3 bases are TGTGCCAGCAGTCAGACTAGCGGGGGGCTTGGGGATACGCAGTATTTT. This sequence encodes CASSQTSGGLGDTQYF.